Below, 18 T cell receptor beta chains from the same sample are listed, as sequenced in a study of blood T cell repertoires in COVID-19. Assay used: immunoSEQ multiplex PCR; TCRdb lists only in-frame clones, some missing. The sample comprises approximately 27,000 clones, roughly four fifths of which are singletons, and 65% to 80% rests with the top ten. The sample comprised peripheral blood. Every receptor here comes from a man between 65 and 85 years old with acute or convalescent COVID-19.

V usage is TRBV10-3 and J usage is TRBJ2-7; possible D gene TRBD1, 6 bases. This CDR3 is 14 amino acids long. Germline-derived CDR1 and CDR2 are ENHRY and SYGVKD. Deletions cut 6 bases from V and 3 bases from J, with 15 bases between. CDR3 protein: CAISRGQLDYEQYF. CDR3 coding DNA: TGTGCCATCAGCCGTGGACAGCTCGACTACGAGCAGTACTTC.

J is TRBJ2-3 and V is TRBV5-1; TRBD2 aligns across 7 bases. The CDR3 runs to 14 residues. V dropped 7 bases and J dropped 0; count of bases not matched to a gene: 5. In germline, CDR1 is SGHRS, CDR2 YFSETQ. Written as DNA, the CDR3 is TGCGCCAGCTCGCTCGGGGGGAGCACAGATACGCAGTATTTT. It yields the protein CASSLGGSTDTQYF.

The V call is TRBV28, the J call TRBJ1-4; unclear D gene. Germline loops: CDR1 MDHEN, CDR2 SYDVKM. V shed 7 bases and J shed 8 bases, with 11 bases lying between them. The CDR3 consists of 12 residues. DNA of the CDR3: TGTGCCAGCATGGGCGGGAACGAAAAACTGTTTTTT. This codes for CASMGGNEKLFF.

In its sample, this clone was seen once. CDR3 DNA sequence: TGTGCCAGCAGCCGGGGGGGGACTGGAAACACCATATATTTT. Its protein is CASSRGGTGNTIYF. The chain recombines TRBV25-1 with TRBJ1-3, with D perhaps matching TRBD1 (5 bases). The CDR3 extends over 14 amino acids. Germline V gene data show CDR1 as MGHDK and CDR2 as SYGVNS. V gave up 6 bases and J gave up 2 bases, with 11 bases separating them.

The table lists this clone with a count of one. V is TRBV28 and J is TRBJ1-1; TRBD1 might be the D (6 bases). The CDR3 is 13 amino acids. Germline CDR1 reads MDHEN; CDR2 reads SYDVKM. V was cut by 3 bases and J by 6 bases, with 11 bases left in between. In nucleotides, the CDR3 is TGTGCCAGCAGTTTCCAGGGGTCCGCTGAAGCTTTCTTT. It yields the protein CASSFQGSAEAFF.

The chain uses TRBV5-4 and TRBJ1-4, with 9 bases lining up with TRBD1. The CDR3 extends over 13 amino acids. V shed 4 bases, J shed 11 bases, and the junction held 6 bases outside the gene matches. The V gene's germline CDR1 is SGHNT and CDR2 YYREEE (reference sequence). CDR3 in amino acids: CASSPGQGWKLFF. Written as DNA, the CDR3 is TGTGCCAGCAGCCCCGGACAGGGGTGGAAACTGTTTTTT. Variable domain in full (rest from reference TRBV5-4 and TRBJ1-4): ETGVTQSPTHLIKTRGQQVTLRCSSQSGHNTVSWYQQALGQGPQFIFQYYREEENGRGNFPPRFSGLQFPNYSSELNVNALELDDSALYLCASSPGQGWKLFFGSGTQLSVL.

This clone was counted between two and nine times. The chain couples TRBV4-1 to TRBJ2-2, with 7 bases matching TRBD1. CDR1 and CDR2 (germline): MGHRA, YSYEKL. This CDR3 contains 14 residues. The V and J ends lost 8 bases and 0 bases, in that order; junction bases with no gene match: 3. The CDR3 region has the DNA TGCGCCAGCCGGGGACAGACGAACACCGGGGAGCTGTTTTTT. It encodes CASRGQTNTGELFF.

This chain joins TRBV12-5 and TRBJ1-4; D is perhaps TRBD1 (5 bases). Germline assignment: CDR1 LGHNT and CDR2 FRNRAP. This CDR3 is 13 amino acids long. Trimming took off 7 bases at V and 6 bases at J, with 12 bases between the two ends. The CDR3 DNA sequence: TGTGCTAGTGTAAGGCAGGGCGATGAAAAACTGTTTTTT. Translated, it gives CASVRQGDEKLFF.

This chain uses TRBV6-5 with TRBJ1-1; 7 nucleotides line up with TRBD1. The germline gives CDR1 MNHEY, CDR2 SVGAGI. V was clipped by 5 bases and J by 0 bases; unmatched bases: 6. CDR3 length: 15 residues. The CDR3 reads CASSRDRTLNTEAFF. In DNA form, the CDR3 reads TGTGCCAGCAGTCGGGACAGAACCCTGAACACTGAAGCTTTCTTT.

The gene calls are TRBV3-1 (or the pseudogene TRBV3-2) and TRBJ2-2; 10 bases are a match to TRBD1. Germline CDR1 reads LGHDT; CDR2 reads YNNKEL (reference sequence). J was trimmed by 6 bases and V by 5 bases; bases with no gene match: 12. The CDR3 covers 17 residues. CDR3 DNA sequence: TGTGCCAGCAGCAAACACCCGGGACAGGGGAGGCCCGGGGAGCTGTTTTTT. Amino acid sequence: CASSKHPGQGRPGELFF.

This clone has a handful of counts. The V gene is TRBV9, the J gene TRBJ2-7, with 11 positions matching TRBD2. V trimming: 0 bases; J trimming: 7 bases; junction bases outside the gene matches: 9. Germline V gives CDR1 SGDLS, CDR2 YYNGEE. The CDR3 extends over 16 amino acids. The DNA of the CDR3 is TGTGCCAGCAGCGTAGAGGGACTAGCGGCATCACGGGAGCAGTACTTC. Translating gives CASSVEGLAASREQYF.

The chain is built from TRBV4-2 and TRBJ2-2; TRBD1 is a possible D gene (6 bases). Germline V gene data show CDR1 as LGHNA and CDR2 as YNFKEQ. This CDR3 contains 16 residues. Deletions cut 3 bases from V and 6 bases from J, with 17 bases between. This chain's CDR3 is CASSHLRGSSAGELFF. The CDR3 region has the DNA TGTGCCAGCAGCCACTTGAGGGGGAGCTCAGCCGGGGAGCTGTTTTTT.

The chain uses TRBV24-1 and TRBJ2-1, with D tentatively TRBD2 (5 bases). The CDR3 totals 13 residues. V was shortened by 1 base and J by 13 bases, with 13 bases between the two germline ends. The germline gives CDR1 KGHDR, CDR2 SFDVKD. CDR3 DNA sequence: TGTGCCACCAGTGATTTTGCGGACTCCAAACAGTTCTTC. This codes for CATSDFADSKQFF.

This clone was counted a few times. The rearrangement links TRBV7-9 to TRBJ2-7, with D maybe TRBD1 (6 bases). The CDR3 runs to 13 residues. The germline V gene has CDR1 SEHNR and CDR2 FQNEAQ (reference sequence). The CDR3 DNA reads TGTGTAATTTCACCGCGCAGGGGCCACGAGCAGTACTTC. Protein product: CVISPRRGHEQYF. The entire variable domain, with the rest obtained from reference TRBV7-9 and TRBJ2-7, is as follows: DTGVSQNPRHKITKRGQNVTFRCDPISEHNRLYWYRQTLGQGPEFLTYFQNEAQLEKSRLLSDRFSAERPKGSFSTLEIQRTEQGDSAMYLCVISPRRGHEQYFGPGTRLTVT.

This clone was seen once. The chain carries TRBV5-1 and TRBJ2-7, with D perhaps matching TRBD1 (6 bases). Germline values: CDR1 SGHRS, CDR2 YFSETQ. V lost 0 bases and J 7 bases, leaving 11 bases between the germline ends. This CDR3 spans 13 amino acids. The chain's CDR3 is CASSLGQGREQYF. CDR3 DNA sequence: TGCGCCAGCAGCTTGGGTCAGGGGCGGGAGCAGTACTTC.

This clone was counted between two and nine times. The chain carries TRBV20-1 and TRBJ1-2; D possibly corresponds to TRBD1 (5 bases). CDR1 is DFQATT, CDR2 SNEGSKA, per germline (reference sequence). This CDR3 is 13 amino acids long. V was shortened by 3 bases and J by 4 bases, with 12 bases between the two germline ends. The CDR3 nucleotides are TGCAGTGCTAGTATTAGACAGATCTATGGCTACACCTTC. Residues: CSASIRQIYGYTF.

This clone was counted a single time. V is TRBV18 and J is TRBJ1-1, with TRBD1 matching over 8 bases. From germline, CDR1 is KGHSH and CDR2 LQKENI. The CDR3 length is 15 residues. Trimming took 3 bases from V and 5 from J; bases not matched to a gene: 8. The CDR3 loop is CASSPGGTGRTEAFF. DNA of the CDR3: TGTGCCAGCTCACCGGGGGGGACAGGAAGAACTGAAGCTTTCTTT.

This clone was observed a single time. The rearrangement links TRBV5-4 to TRBJ2-1; 8 nucleotides agree with TRBD2. Germline CDR1 SGHNT, CDR2 YYREEE (reference sequence). J lost 8 bases, V lost 4 bases, and 5 bases had no gene match. The CDR3 has 13 amino acids. CDR3 region: CASSDKLADEQFF. The CDR3 DNA reads as TGTGCCAGCAGCGACAAACTAGCGGATGAGCAGTTCTTC.